This TCR beta chain emerged from a study of blood T cell repertoires in COVID-19. As to this clone: The junction does not match germline at one end; this may be a read error.

Libraries were prepared by immunoSEQ multiplex PCR; TCRdb keeps only in-frame clonotypes and omits some of them. The profile shows about 220,000 clones, 65% to 90% of them singletons. The CDR3 contains 11 residues. Germline V gene lookup returns CDR1 MNHEY and CDR2 SVGEGT. Specimen: peripheral blood. The V call is TRBV6-2 or TRBV6-3, the J call TRBJ1-1, with a tentative D call TRBD1 (6 bases). This TCR came from a woman aged 65 to 85 with COVID-19, enrolled during active disease. CDR3: CASSAGGPCIF. The CDR3 region has the DNA TGTGCCAGCAGCGCCGGGGGGCCCTGCATCTTT.